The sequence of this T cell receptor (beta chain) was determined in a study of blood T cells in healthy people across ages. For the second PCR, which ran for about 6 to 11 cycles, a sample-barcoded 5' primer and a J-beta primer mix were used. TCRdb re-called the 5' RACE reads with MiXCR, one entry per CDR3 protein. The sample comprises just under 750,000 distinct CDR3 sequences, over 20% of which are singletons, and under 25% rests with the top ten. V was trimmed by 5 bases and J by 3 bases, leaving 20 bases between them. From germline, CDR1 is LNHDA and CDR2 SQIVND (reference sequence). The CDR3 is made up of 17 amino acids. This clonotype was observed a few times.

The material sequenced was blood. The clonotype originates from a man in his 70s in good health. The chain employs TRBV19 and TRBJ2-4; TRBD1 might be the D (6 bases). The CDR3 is CASSLPYRVGGKNIQYF. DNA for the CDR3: TGTGCCAGTAGTCTACCCTACAGGGTAGGCGGCAAAAACATTCAGTACTTC. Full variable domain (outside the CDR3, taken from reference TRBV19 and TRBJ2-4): DGGITQSPKYLFRKEGQNVTLSCEQNLNHDAMYWYRQDPGQGLRLIYYSQIVNDFQKGDIAEGYSVSREKKESFPLTVTSAQKNPTAFYLCASSLPYRVGGKNIQYFGAGTRLSVL.